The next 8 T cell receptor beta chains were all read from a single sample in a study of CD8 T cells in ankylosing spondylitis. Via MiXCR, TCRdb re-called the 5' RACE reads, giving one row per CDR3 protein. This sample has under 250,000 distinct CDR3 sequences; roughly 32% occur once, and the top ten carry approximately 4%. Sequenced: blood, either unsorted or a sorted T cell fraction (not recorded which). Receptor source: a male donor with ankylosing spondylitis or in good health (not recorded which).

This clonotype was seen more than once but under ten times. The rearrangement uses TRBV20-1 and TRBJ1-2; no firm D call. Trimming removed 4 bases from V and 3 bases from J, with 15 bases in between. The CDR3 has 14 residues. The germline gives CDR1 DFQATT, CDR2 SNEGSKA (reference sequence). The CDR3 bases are TGCAGTGCTACCCTCGAGCACAGATACTATGGCTACACCTTC. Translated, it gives CSATLEHRYYGYTF.

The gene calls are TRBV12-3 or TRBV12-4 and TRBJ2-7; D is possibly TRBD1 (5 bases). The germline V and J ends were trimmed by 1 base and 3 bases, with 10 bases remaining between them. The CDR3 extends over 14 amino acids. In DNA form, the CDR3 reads TGTGCCAGCAGTTTAGTGGGGCCGGGCTACGAGCAGTACTTC. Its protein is CASSLVGPGYEQYF.

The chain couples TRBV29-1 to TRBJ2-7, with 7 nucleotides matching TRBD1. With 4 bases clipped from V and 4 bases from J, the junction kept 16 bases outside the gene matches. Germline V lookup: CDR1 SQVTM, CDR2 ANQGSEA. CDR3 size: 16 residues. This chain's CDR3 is CSVVWGKGTEIYEQYF. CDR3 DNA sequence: TGCAGCGTTGTTTGGGGGAAAGGGACAGAGATTTACGAGCAGTACTTC.

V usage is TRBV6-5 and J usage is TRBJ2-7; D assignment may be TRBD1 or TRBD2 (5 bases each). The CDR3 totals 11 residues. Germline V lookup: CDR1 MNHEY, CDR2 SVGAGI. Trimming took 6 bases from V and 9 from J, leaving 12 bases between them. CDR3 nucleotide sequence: TGTGCCAGCAGGCGGCTGGGGGTGCAGTACTTC. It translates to CASRRLGVQYF.

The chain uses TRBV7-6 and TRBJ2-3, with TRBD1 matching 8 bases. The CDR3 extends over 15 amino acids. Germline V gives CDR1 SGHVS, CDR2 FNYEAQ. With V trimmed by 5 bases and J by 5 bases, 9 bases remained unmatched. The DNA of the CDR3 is TGTGCCAGCAGCCCCTGGACAGGGAACCAAGATACGCAGTATTTT. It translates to CASSPWTGNQDTQYF.

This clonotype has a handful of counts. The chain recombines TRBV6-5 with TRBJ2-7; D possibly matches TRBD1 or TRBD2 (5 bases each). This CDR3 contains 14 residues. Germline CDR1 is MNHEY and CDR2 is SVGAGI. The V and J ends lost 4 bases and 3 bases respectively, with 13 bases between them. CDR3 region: CASSSGQGYYEQYF. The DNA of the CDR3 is TGTGCCAGCAGTTCGGGGCAGGGATACTACGAGCAGTACTTC.

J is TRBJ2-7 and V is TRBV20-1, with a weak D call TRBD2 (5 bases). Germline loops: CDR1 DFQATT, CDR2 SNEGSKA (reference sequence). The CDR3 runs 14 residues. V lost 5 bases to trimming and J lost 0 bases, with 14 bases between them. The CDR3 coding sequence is TGCAGTGCTGTACGGAGTACTAGCTCCTACGAGCAGTACTTC. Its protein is CSAVRSTSSYEQYF.

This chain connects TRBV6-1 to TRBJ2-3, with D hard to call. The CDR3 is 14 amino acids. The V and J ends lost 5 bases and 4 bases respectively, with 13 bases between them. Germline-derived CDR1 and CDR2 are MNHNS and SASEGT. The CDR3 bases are TGTGCCAGCAGTCAGAGGTGGAAACCAGATACGCAGTATTTT. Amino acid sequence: CASSQRWKPDTQYF.